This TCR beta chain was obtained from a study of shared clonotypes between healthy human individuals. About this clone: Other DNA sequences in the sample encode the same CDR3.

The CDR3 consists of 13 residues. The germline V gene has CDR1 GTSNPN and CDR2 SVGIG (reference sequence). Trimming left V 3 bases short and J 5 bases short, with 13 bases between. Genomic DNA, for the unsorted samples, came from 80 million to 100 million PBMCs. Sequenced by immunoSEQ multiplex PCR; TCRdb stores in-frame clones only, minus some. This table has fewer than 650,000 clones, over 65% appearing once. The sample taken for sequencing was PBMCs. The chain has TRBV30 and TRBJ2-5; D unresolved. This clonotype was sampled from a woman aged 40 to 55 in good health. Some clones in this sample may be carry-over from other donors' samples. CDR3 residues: CAWSVTLGETQYF. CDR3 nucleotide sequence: TGTGCCTGGAGCGTGACTCTAGGGGAGACCCAGTACTTC.